The clone carrying this T cell receptor (beta chain) was observed once. CDR1 SGHDT and CDR2 YYEEEE come from the germline V gene. This CDR3 region has 15 residues. Trimming pared 2 bases from V and 8 bases from J, leaving 19 bases between. This sample stems from a study of blood T cell repertoires in COVID-19. TCRdb's table, derived via immunoSEQ multiplex PCR, lists solely in-frame clones and lacks some. Among fewer than 500,000 clones listed, around 87% were seen once. This sequence was found in a young woman who had recovered from COVID-19. The rearrangement uses TRBV5-6 and TRBJ1-2; a weak D match, TRBD1 (5 bases). Input material: PBMCs or T cells enriched from blood (not recorded which). The CDR3 region has the DNA TGTGCCAGCAGCTTTTGGGGCAGGATGCTGGCCGGCTACACCTTC. Amino acid sequence: CASSFWGRMLAGYTF.